Following are 14 T cell receptor beta chains from one sample sequenced in a study of blood T cell repertoires in COVID-19. This table comes from immunoSEQ multiplex PCR, and its TCRdb copy is limited to in-frame clones, with some not included. The data hold a few hundred thousand clones, with about 90% observed a single time. The specimen sequenced was peripheral blood. The origin of the receptors is a woman aged 25-40 years who had recovered from COVID-19.

This rearrangement joins TRBV5-4 to TRBJ2-2; perhaps TRBD1 as D (6 bases). The V end lost 4 bases, the J end lost 5 bases, and 12 bases lay between the germline ends. The CDR3 spans 14 residues. The germline V gene encodes CDR1 SGHNT and CDR2 YYREEE (reference sequence). In nucleotides, the CDR3 is TGTGCCAGCAGCCCCGGGACACATACCGGGGAGCTGTTTTTT. This encodes CASSPGTHTGELFF.

The chain carries TRBV5-5 and TRBJ1-2, with D possibly TRBD1 on 5 matching bases. Trimming stripped 4 bases from V and 0 bases from J, with 16 bases between. This CDR3 has 16 residues. CDR1 and CDR2 (germline): SGHKS, YYEKEE (reference sequence). Here the CDR3 DNA reads TGTGCCAGCAGCGGAGGGACGGCCCAAGCTAACTATGGCTACACCTTC. Its protein is CASSGGTAQANYGYTF.

This sequence joins TRBV6-5 and TRBJ1-2, with 7 positions matching TRBD1. Looked up from germline, CDR1 is MNHEY and CDR2 is SVGAGI. There are 15 residues in the CDR3. The V segment lost 8 bases and the J segment 5 bases; nucleotides outside the gene matches: 14. The CDR3 nucleotides read TGTGCCAGCTCGATAGACATCGGGACAGCTTATGGCTACACCTTC. It is translated as CASSIDIGTAYGYTF.

The genes are TRBV10-3 and TRBJ2-2; TRBD1 agrees at 10 bases. This CDR3 has 13 amino acids. CDR1 is ENHRY and CDR2 is SYGVKD in the germline V gene. Germline trimming cut 8 bases from V and 4 bases from J; bases unmatched to any gene: 1. The CDR3 DNA sequence: TGTGCCATCCGACAGGGGGCCACCGGGGAGCTGTTTTTT. It translates to CAIRQGATGELFF.

The gene calls are TRBV19 and TRBJ1-2; a weak D match, TRBD1 (5 bases). The CDR3 spans 14 residues. From germline, CDR1 is LNHDA and CDR2 SQIVND (reference sequence). V lost 3 bases and J lost 4, with 12 bases in between. As DNA, the CDR3 is TGTGCCAGTAGTATTGGGGACTTGGGCTATGGCTACACCTTC. Translating it yields CASSIGDLGYGYTF. The full variable domain, with the rest looked up from reference TRBV19 and TRBJ1-2, is DGGITQSPKYLFRKEGQNVTLSCEQNLNHDAMYWYRQDPGQGLRLIYYSQIVNDFQKGDIAEGYSVSREKKESFPLTVTSAQKNPTAFYLCASSIGDLGYGYTFGSGTRLTVV.

The chain combines TRBV4-1 with TRBJ2-3, with 8 bases lining up with TRBD1. The germline V gene has CDR1 MGHRA and CDR2 YSYEKL. This CDR3 spans 17 amino acids. V shed 0 bases, J shed 2 bases, and the junction held 7 bases outside the gene matches. The CDR3 loop reads CASSQDPGGISTDTQYF. In DNA, the CDR3 is TGCGCCAGCAGCCAAGATCCAGGGGGCATCTCCACAGATACGCAGTATTTT.

CDR3 residues: CASSLDGGSGRAGELFF. The CDR3, as DNA: TGTGCCAGCAGCTTAGATGGCGGTAGCGGGAGAGCCGGGGAGCTGTTTTTT. The chain combines TRBV13 with TRBJ2-2; TRBD2 agrees at 9 bases. Germline values: CDR1 PRHDT, CDR2 FYEKMQ (reference sequence). The CDR3 runs 17 residues. The V gene end was trimmed by 1 base and the J gene end by 6 bases; junction bases not matched to a gene: 9.

The chain links TRBV11-3 to TRBJ2-7, with D uncertain. Germline values: CDR1 SGHNT, CDR2 YENEEA. Trimming left V 5 bases short and J 5 bases short, with 13 bases between. There are 13 residues in the CDR3. Written as DNA, the CDR3 is TGTGCCAGCAGCCCCTGGAGCTCGGACGAGCAGTACTTC. It is translated as CASSPWSSDEQYF.

The chain joins TRBV5-4 to TRBJ2-1; possibly TRBD2 for D (6 bases). Germline V lookup: CDR1 SGHNT, CDR2 YYREEE (reference sequence). Trimming cost V 5 bases and J 9 bases, with 21 bases left between them. This CDR3 region has 15 residues. The CDR3, as DNA: TGTGCCAGCAGTCCTTGGGGGGAGCAAAGAATTGAGCAGTTCTTC. Its protein is CASSPWGEQRIEQFF.

The rearrangement joins TRBV19 to TRBJ2-3; 7 positions match TRBD2. The length of the CDR3 is 14 residues. Per germline, CDR1 LNHDA and CDR2 SQIVND (reference sequence). Unmatched junction bases numbered 5, after V lost 6 bases and J lost 2 bases. CDR3 nucleotides: TGTGCCAGTAGCCCACTAGCGCACACAGATACGCAGTATTTT. Translation: CASSPLAHTDTQYF.

This chain links TRBV10-3 with TRBJ2-5; a weak D match, TRBD2 (5 bases). Trimming left V 3 bases short and J 2 bases short, with 10 bases between. Germline-derived CDR1 and CDR2 are ENHRY and SYGVKD. The CDR3 loop spans 14 amino acids. The CDR3 DNA follows: TGTGCCATCAGTGAAGGAGGATGGCAAGAGACCCAGTACTTC. It is translated as CAISEGGWQETQYF.

The chain uses TRBV3-1 (or the pseudogene TRBV3-2) and TRBJ2-1; TRBD2 matches 11 bases. V shed 4 bases, J shed 13 bases, and the junction held 9 bases outside the gene matches. This CDR3 has 14 amino acids. The germline gives CDR1 LGHDT, CDR2 YNNKEL (reference sequence). In DNA form, the CDR3 reads TGTGCCAGCAGCCTCGCCCTAGCGGGAGGAGGTCAGTTCTTC. Its protein is CASSLALAGGGQFF.

The chain has TRBV9 and TRBJ1-1, with TRBD1 matching over 7 bases. Germline-derived CDR1 and CDR2 are SGDLS and YYNGEE. This CDR3 is 13 amino acids long. V lost 2 bases and J lost 4; bases outside the gene matches: 2. The chain's CDR3 is CASSVDRSTEAFF. As DNA, the CDR3 is TGTGCCAGCAGCGTGGACAGGAGCACTGAAGCTTTCTTT.

This chain uses TRBV27 with TRBJ2-5; 8 nucleotides match TRBD1. CDR3 length: 14 amino acids. In germline, CDR1 is MNHEY, CDR2 SMNVEV (reference sequence). V shed 4 bases and J 5 bases; nucleotides not matched to a gene: 6. CDR3 loop: CASSSRGPGETQYF. CDR3 nucleotide sequence: TGTGCCAGCAGTTCCAGGGGGCCGGGCGAGACCCAGTACTTC.